A selection of T cell receptor beta chains follows, all from one sample in a study of cytomegalovirus exposure and HLA in healthy donors. Clones were read by immunoSEQ multiplex PCR, and TCRdb kept only the in-frame ones, dropping some. The sample yields approximately 190,000 clones, more than 65% seen once. Sample: PBMCs. These receptors were collected from a woman aged 25 to 39 in good health and CMV-seronegative. Both conserved end residues are part of each CDR3. The D gene is left open where the match is weak. Rows give clone size only sometimes, using once, few, many, or a class for an expanded clone.

j_call clone_size d_call v_call cdr3_aa cdr3_nt
TRBJ2-5 NA NA TRBV7-3 CASSPAVSWETQYF TGTGCCAGCAGCCCGGCGGTCTCATGGGAGACCCAGTACTTC
TRBJ1-2 once NA TRBV19 CASSLPGGGEDYGYTF TGTGCCAGTAGCCTGCCGGGGGGCGGTGAGGACTATGGCTACACCTTC
TRBJ1-2 few NA TRBV7-9 CASSLVQGGYGYTF TGTGCCAGCAGCTTAGTACAGGGCGGCTATGGCTACACCTTC
TRBJ1-2 NA TRBD1 TRBV10-3 CAISDRDYGYTF TGTGCCATCAGCGACAGGGACTATGGCTACACCTTC
TRBJ2-3 few TRBD1 TRBV6-5 CATRLGGGWSDTQYF TGTGCCACACGGTTAGGGGGCGGTTGGTCAGATACGCAGTATTTT
TRBJ1-1 once NA TRBV27 CASTMRGGSFTEAFF TGTGCCAGCACGATGAGGGGGGGCTCGTTCACTGAAGCTTTCTTT
TRBJ1-2 few TRBD1 TRBV19 CASSIAGQGRGGYTF TGTGCCAGTAGTATTGCGGGACAGGGGAGAGGTGGCTACACCTTC
TRBJ2-5 NA NA TRBV15 CATSRRFGQFRETQYF TGTGCCACCAGCAGGAGGTTCGGACAGTTCCGGGAGACCCAGTACTTC
TRBJ1-4 NA NA TRBV27 CASSWRDPNEKLFF TGTGCCAGCAGTTGGCGGGATCCTAATGAAAAACTGTTTTTT
TRBJ2-1 once TRBD1 TRBV9 CASSVATFGTGVEGEQFF TGTGCCAGCAGCGTAGCTACTTTTGGGACAGGGGTTGAGGGGGAGCAGTTCTTC
TRBJ2-1 NA NA TRBV29-1 CSVEGGSGAPLYEQFF TGCAGCGTTGAAGGTGGGAGCGGAGCCCCTCTCTATGAGCAGTTCTTC
TRBJ2-2 NA TRBD1 TRBV19 CASSMRDRDTGELFF TGTGCCAGTAGTATGAGGGACAGGGACACCGGGGAGCTGTTTTTT
TRBJ2-1 once TRBD1 TRBV23-1 CASSQPGQGVYNEQFF TGCGCCAGCAGTCAACCGGGACAGGGGGTCTACAATGAGCAGTTCTTC
TRBJ2-1 few NA TRBV25-1 CASSESLTHRDNEQFF TGTGCCAGCAGTGAATCGCTCACCCACCGGGACAATGAGCAGTTCTTC
TRBJ1-2 NA NA TRBV11-2 CASSFNGREYGYTF TGTGCCAGCAGCTTCAACGGGAGAGAGTATGGCTACACCTTC
TRBJ2-1 few TRBD2 TRBV6-1 CASSKGLAVNEQFF TGTGCCAGCAGTAAGGGACTAGCGGTGAATGAGCAGTTCTTC
TRBJ1-1 NA NA TRBV4-1 CASSQVSEAFF TGCGCCAGCAGCCAAGTATCCGAAGCTTTCTTT
TRBJ2-7 NA TRBD1 TRBV10-2 CASISGGREQYF TGCGCCAGCATCTCAGGGGGTCGCGAGCAGTACTTC
TRBJ2-5 few NA TRBV7-9 CASSLSWGERETQYF TGTGCCAGCAGCTTATCGTGGGGGGAGAGGGAGACCCAGTACTTC
TRBJ1-2 NA TRBD1 TRBV9 CASSPGQGASYGYTF TGTGCCAGCAGCCCGGGACAGGGGGCGAGCTATGGCTACACCTTC
TRBJ2-7 NA TRBD2 TRBV27 CASSFIGGGSYEQYF TGTGCCAGCAGTTTTATCGGCGGGGGCTCCTACGAGCAGTACTTC
TRBJ2-1 NA TRBD2 TRBV7-8 CASSRGGFYNEQFF TGTGCCAGCAGCCGCGGGGGTTTCTACAATGAGCAGTTCTTC
TRBJ2-7 NA TRBD1 TRBV4-2 CASSAGTGGFNEQYF TGTGCCAGCAGCGCCGGGACAGGGGGCTTCAACGAGCAGTACTTC
TRBJ1-1 NA NA TRBV19 CASSTTDRNTEAFF TGTGCCAGTAGTACCACAGATAGGAACACTGAAGCTTTCTTT
TRBJ1-6 NA NA TRBV19 CATEGGVAQVKTLHF TGTGCCACGGAAGGCGGGGTAGCACAGGTCAAGACCCTCCACTTT
TRBJ2-5 NA NA TRBV30 CASSSRTREETQYF TGTGCCTCATCAAGTCGGACTCGGGAAGAGACCCAGTACTTC
TRBJ2-1 NA NA TRBV19 CASSIDRGNEQFF TGTGCCAGTAGTATAGATCGGGGAAATGAGCAGTTCTTC
TRBJ2-3 NA NA TRBV10-3 CAISEKGGAGGTQYF TGTGCCATCAGTGAAAAGGGCGGGGCTGGGGGTACGCAGTATTTT
TRBJ1-3 few NA TRBV19 CASSITGTQNTIYF TGTGCCAGTAGTATAACGGGTACCCAGAACACCATATATTTT